This T cell receptor (beta chain) originates from a study of T cell repertoires in cytomegalovirus infection. Overall study context: HLA-B-restricted CMV epitopes that are well studied, plus recently identified HLA-C-restricted ones, were used by the study. It can be stated that public TCR beta signatures indicated CMV infection as well as a matching HLA type.

A few counts support this clonotype. Its target is unknown. TCRdb reanalysed the reads using MiXCR and keeps one entry per CDR3 protein. The repertoire consists of 650,000 to 900,000 distinct CDR3 sequences, with about 30% occurring once and the leading ten covering 9.5% to 15%. General observations from the study: The ex vivo response showed dominance by HLA-C-restricted CMV-specific TCR beta clonotypes.

V lost 5 bases, J lost 6 bases, and 20 bases lay in between. This CDR3 comprises 15 residues. Per the germline V gene, CDR1 is SEHNR and CDR2 is FQNEAQ (reference sequence). The rearrangement links TRBV7-9 to TRBJ2-7, with a tentative D call TRBD1 (5 bases). The sequence was collected from a human donor in good health (CMV status not recorded). Some clones in this sample may be carry-over from other donors' samples. The sequenced sample was cultured CD8+ T cells from PBMCs, obtained from culture after CMV antigen stimulation. The CDR3 nucleotides are TGTGCCAGCAGCCCCGGCGACAGACCCCGGAGCGAGCAGTACTTC. It yields the protein CASSPGDRPRSEQYF.